This is a list of T cell receptor beta chains from one sample in a study of T-cell memory formation after mild COVID-19. TCRdb re-derived calls from the 5' RACE reads in MiXCR, one entry per CDR3 protein. The sample lists roughly 99,000 distinct CDR3 sequences; 14% were seen once. Sequenced sample: PBMCs or a T cell subset sorted from them (not recorded which). The receptor set was obtained from a man aged 18 to 30 who had mild COVID-19 (a few samples of this study predate the infection). Cell type and time point are not known. The CDR3 runs from the conserved cysteine through the conserved F or W. The order of the fields is D gene, J gene, clone size, V gene, CDR3 protein, CDR3 DNA. The D gene is left open where the match is weak. Only some rows state a clone size, as once, few, many or a class for expanded clones.

d_call: TRBD2
j_call: TRBJ2-1
clone_size: .
v_call: TRBV10-3
cdr3_aa: CAIGASGDNEQFF
cdr3_nt: TGTGCCATCGGCGCAAGCGGGGACAATGAGCAGTTCTTC

d_call: .
j_call: TRBJ2-2
clone_size: .
v_call: TRBV2
cdr3_aa: CASSARGVLLPGTGELFF
cdr3_nt: TGTGCCAGCAGTGCGAGGGGGGTGCTCCTTCCTGGCACCGGGGAGCTGTTTTTT

d_call: .
j_call: TRBJ2-3
clone_size: few
v_call: TRBV24-1
cdr3_aa: CATSDFGGGTDTQYF
cdr3_nt: TGTGCCACCAGTGATTTTGGCGGGGGCACAGATACGCAGTATTTT

d_call: .
j_call: TRBJ1-5
clone_size: many
v_call: TRBV12-3/TRBV12-4
cdr3_aa: CASSQGSNQPQHF
cdr3_nt: TGTGCCAGCAGCCAGGGGAGCAATCAGCCCCAGCATTTT

d_call: .
j_call: TRBJ1-6
clone_size: few
v_call: TRBV9
cdr3_aa: CASSGMNSPLHF
cdr3_nt: TGTGCCAGCAGCGGCATGAATTCACCCCTCCACTTT

d_call: .
j_call: TRBJ2-1
clone_size: few
v_call: TRBV20-1
cdr3_aa: CSASPGTSYNEQFF
cdr3_nt: TGCAGTGCTAGCCCCGGGACTTCCTACAATGAGCAGTTCTTC

d_call: .
j_call: TRBJ1-1
clone_size: many
v_call: TRBV7-3
cdr3_aa: CASSLTPRGNTEAFF
cdr3_nt: TGTGCCAGCAGCTTAACCCCTCGGGGGAACACTGAAGCTTTCTTT

d_call: TRBD1
j_call: TRBJ1-1
clone_size: few
v_call: TRBV29-1
cdr3_aa: CSAGGSEAFF
cdr3_nt: TGCAGCGCAGGGGGTTCTGAAGCTTTCTTT

d_call: .
j_call: TRBJ1-2
clone_size: .
v_call: TRBV9
cdr3_aa: CASSVGGVRGYTF
cdr3_nt: TGTGCCAGCAGCGTAGGGGGGGTCCGTGGCTACACCTTC

d_call: .
j_call: TRBJ2-4
clone_size: .
v_call: TRBV4-2
cdr3_aa: CASSPTAGAQGNIQYF
cdr3_nt: TGTGCCAGCAGCCCCACTGCGGGGGCACAGGGAAACATTCAGTACTTC

d_call: .
j_call: TRBJ2-5
clone_size: few
v_call: TRBV11-1
cdr3_aa: CASRPGQPYQETQYF
cdr3_nt: TGTGCCAGCAGGCCCGGACAGCCGTACCAAGAGACCCAGTACTTC

d_call: .
j_call: TRBJ2-7
clone_size: .
v_call: TRBV27
cdr3_aa: CASGLQGYEQYF
cdr3_nt: TGTGCCAGCGGGTTACAGGGCTACGAGCAGTACTTC

d_call: .
j_call: TRBJ2-3
clone_size: once
v_call: TRBV28
cdr3_aa: CASSYMDGTDTQYF
cdr3_nt: TGTGCCAGCAGCTATATGGACGGGACAGATACGCAGTATTTT

d_call: .
j_call: TRBJ1-1
clone_size: .
v_call: TRBV27
cdr3_aa: CASSFLTNTEAFF
cdr3_nt: TGTGCCAGCAGTTTTCTGACAAACACTGAAGCTTTCTTT

d_call: TRBD2
j_call: TRBJ2-1
clone_size: .
v_call: TRBV18
cdr3_aa: CASSPRVLAGMAIEQFF
cdr3_nt: TGTGCCAGCTCACCACGAGTTCTAGCGGGGATGGCTATAGAGCAGTTCTTC

d_call: TRBD1
j_call: TRBJ2-7
clone_size: few
v_call: TRBV29-1
cdr3_aa: CSVESQGAYEQYF
cdr3_nt: TGCAGCGTTGAATCCCAGGGGGCCTACGAGCAGTACTTC